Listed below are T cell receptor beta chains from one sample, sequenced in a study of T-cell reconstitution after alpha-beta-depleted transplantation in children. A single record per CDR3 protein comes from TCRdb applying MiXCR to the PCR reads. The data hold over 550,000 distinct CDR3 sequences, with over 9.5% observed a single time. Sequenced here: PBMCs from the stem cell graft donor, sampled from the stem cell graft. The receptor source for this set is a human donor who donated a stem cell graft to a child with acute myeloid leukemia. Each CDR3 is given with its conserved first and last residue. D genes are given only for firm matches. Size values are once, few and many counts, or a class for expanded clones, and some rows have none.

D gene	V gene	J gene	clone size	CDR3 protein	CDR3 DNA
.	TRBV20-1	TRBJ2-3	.	CSARDSGESRGTDTQYF	TGCAGTGCTAGAGATTCGGGGGAGTCTCGGGGCACAGATACGCAGTATTTT
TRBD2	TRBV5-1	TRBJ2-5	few	CASSLTASGGQETQYF	TGCGCCAGCAGCTTGACGGCTAGCGGGGGACAAGAGACCCAGTACTTC
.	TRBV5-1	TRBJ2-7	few	CASSSGGSAYEQYF	TGCGCCAGCAGCTCCGGAGGGAGCGCCTACGAGCAGTACTTC
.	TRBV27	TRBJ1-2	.	CASSPTRVRANYGYTF	TGTGCCAGCAGTCCCACGCGAGTGAGGGCTAACTATGGCTACACCTTC
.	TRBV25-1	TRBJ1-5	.	CASIPLPTQVLHQPQHF	TGTGCCAGCATCCCCCTCCCAACCCAGGTACTCCATCAGCCCCAGCATTTT
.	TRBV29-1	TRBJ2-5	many	CSVLREETQYF	TGCAGCGTTCTCAGGGAGGAGACCCAGTACTTC
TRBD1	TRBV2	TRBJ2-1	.	CASRAGTGRHNEQFF	TGTGCCAGCAGAGCCGGGACAGGGAGACACAATGAGCAGTTCTTC
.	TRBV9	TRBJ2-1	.	CASTYRASPLDEQFF	TGTGCCAGCACCTATCGGGCTTCTCCCCTCGATGAGCAGTTCTTC
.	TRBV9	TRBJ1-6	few	CASSVAGGQSPLHF	TGTGCCAGCAGCGTAGCTGGGGGCCAATCACCCCTCCACTTT
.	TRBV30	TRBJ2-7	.	CAWSPGTNYHEQYF	TGTGCCTGGAGTCCCGGGACGAACTACCACGAGCAGTACTTC
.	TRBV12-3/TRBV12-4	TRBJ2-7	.	CASRGPAYEQYF	TGTGCCAGCAGGGGCCCGGCCTACGAGCAGTACTTC
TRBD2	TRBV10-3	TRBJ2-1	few	CAISMTSGREGNNEQFF	TGTGCCATCAGTATGACTAGCGGGAGGGAGGGGAACAATGAGCAGTTCTTC
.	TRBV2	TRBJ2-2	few	CASSGAPANTGELFF	TGTGCCAGCAGTGGGGCCCCCGCGAACACCGGGGAGCTGTTTTTT
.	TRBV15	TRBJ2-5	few	CATSRDFRGTQYF	TGTGCCACCAGCAGAGACTTTCGGGGGACCCAGTACTTC
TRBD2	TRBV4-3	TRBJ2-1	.	CASSRLAGVEQFF	TGCGCCAGCAGCCGCCTAGCGGGAGTTGAGCAGTTCTTC
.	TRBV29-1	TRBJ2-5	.	CSVEVAGDRETQYF	TGCAGCGTTGAAGTGGCCGGGGACCGGGAGACCCAGTACTTC
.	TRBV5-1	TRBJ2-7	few	CASSLDRFEFEQYF	TGCGCCAGCAGCTTGGACAGGTTTGAATTCGAGCAGTACTTC
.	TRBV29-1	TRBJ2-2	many	CSVEPPGPTGELFF	TGCAGCGTTGAACCCCCCGGTCCCACCGGGGAGCTGTTTTTT
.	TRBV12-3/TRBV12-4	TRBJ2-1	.	CASSPAGTTRNEQFF	TGTGCCAGCAGCCCAGCCGGGACCACTAGGAATGAGCAGTTCTTC
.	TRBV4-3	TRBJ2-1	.	CASSQEGQNEQFF	TGCGCCAGCAGCCAAGAAGGCCAGAATGAGCAGTTCTTC
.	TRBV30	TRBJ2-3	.	CAWTPLGRSTSDTQYF	TGTGCCTGGACTCCGTTAGGACGGTCTACTTCAGATACGCAGTATTTT
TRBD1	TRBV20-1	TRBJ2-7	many	CSAQDRTGGYEQYF	TGCAGTGCCCAGGATCGGACAGGGGGCTACGAGCAGTACTTC
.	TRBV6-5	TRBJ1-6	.	CASSYGSSYNSPLHF	TGTGCCAGCAGTTATGGAAGTTCCTATAATTCACCCCTCCACTTT
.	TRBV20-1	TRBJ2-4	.	CSARAVEAKNIQYF	TGCAGTGCTAGAGCTGTGGAAGCCAAAAACATTCAGTACTTC
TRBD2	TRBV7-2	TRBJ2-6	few	CASSVTSGRGGANVLTF	TGTGCCAGCAGCGTTACTAGCGGGAGAGGTGGGGCCAACGTCCTGACTTTC
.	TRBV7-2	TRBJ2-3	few	CASSLVAVLSTDTQYF	TGTGCCAGCAGCTTAGTAGCGGTCCTAAGCACAGATACGCAGTATTTT
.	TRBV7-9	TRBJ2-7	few	CASTPLGSYEQYF	TGTGCCAGCACCCCTCTCGGCTCCTACGAGCAGTACTTC
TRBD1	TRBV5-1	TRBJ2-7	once	CASSSTGTGGLNEQYF	TGCGCCAGCAGTTCCACTGGGACAGGGGGCTTGAACGAGCAGTACTTC
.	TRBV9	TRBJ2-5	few	CASSVVTGSVETQYF	TGTGCCAGCAGCGTTGTAACGGGATCGGTGGAGACCCAGTACTTC
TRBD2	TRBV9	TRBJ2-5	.	CASSAPGLAGRETQYF	TGTGCCAGCAGCGCCCCCGGACTAGCGGGACGAGAGACCCAGTACTTC
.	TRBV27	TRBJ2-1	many	CASSSGTNNEQFF	TGTGCCAGCAGTTCCGGGACAAACAATGAGCAGTTCTTC
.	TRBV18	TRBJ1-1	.	CASSPSLDGNTEAFF	TGTGCCAGCTCACCATCCTTGGACGGGAACACTGAAGCTTTCTTT
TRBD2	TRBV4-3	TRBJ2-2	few	CASSQESGLAGMANTGELFF	TGCGCCAGCAGCCAAGAATCCGGACTAGCGGGAATGGCGAACACCGGGGAGCTGTTTTTT
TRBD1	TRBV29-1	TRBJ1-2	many	CSVPGYRGGYTF	TGCAGCGTTCCGGGGTACAGGGGAGGCTACACCTTC